This T cell receptor (beta chain) derives from a study of blood T cells in healthy people across ages. Using a J-beta primer mix together with a sample-barcoded 5' primer, a second PCR was run for about 6 to 12 cycles. MiXCR, run by TCRdb on the 5' RACE reads, gives a single entry per CDR3 protein. The table has some 670,000 distinct CDR3 sequences, about 51% seen once; the top ten hold roughly 14%. This CDR3 has 17 residues. Per the germline V gene, CDR1 is SGHVS and CDR2 is FQNEAQ. V shed 1 base, J shed 6 bases, and the junction held 10 bases outside the gene matches. This clonotype was obtained from a woman of 80 years or more in good health. What was sequenced was blood. The J gene is TRBJ1-5, the V gene TRBV7-8; 9 bases line up with TRBD1. DNA for the CDR3: TGTGCCAGCAGCTTAGATAACAGGGGGCTGAAAGGTCAGCCCCAGCATTTT. Translating it yields CASSLDNRGLKGQPQHF.